These 10 T cell receptor beta chains were all obtained from the same sample, sequenced in a study of CD8+ T cells in alopecia areata. The treatment was: oral pan-JAK inhibitor, 5-10 mg twice daily. RNA was isolated and reverse transcribed to cDNA, the sequencing template. Sequencing was performed with immunoSEQ multiplex PCR; in TCRdb, only in-frame clones are kept and a portion is missing. The table shows 100,000 to 120,000 clones, with roughly three fifths occurring only once. The source material was CD4+ T cells sorted from blood, sampled at week 24, from a patient treated with tofacitinib. The receptors derive from a human donor with alopecia areata.

The chain couples TRBV29-1 to TRBJ2-1; 10 bases line up with TRBD2. CDR3 length: 19 residues. CDR1 SQVTM and CDR2 ANQGSEA come from the germline V gene. V dropped 1 base and J dropped 5; count of bases not matched to a gene: 17. CDR3 DNA: TGCAGCGTTGAAGGGATCCTGCTAGCGGGGGCTACACTTAACAATGAGCAGTTCTTC. This translates into CSVEGILLAGATLNNEQFF.

This clone was detected only a few times. The V call is TRBV5-1, the J call TRBJ2-2; D is perhaps TRBD1 (6 bases). Trimming cost V 4 bases and J 0 bases, with 10 bases left between them. Germline CDR1 is SGHRS and CDR2 is YFSETQ. The CDR3 is 15 amino acids. CDR3 sequence: CASSPRTANTGELFF. For the CDR3, the DNA is TGCGCCAGCAGCCCCCGGACAGCGAACACCGGGGAGCTGTTTTTT.

This clone has just a few counts. This sequence joins TRBV28 and TRBJ2-1, with TRBD2 identical over 7 bases. The germline V gene has CDR1 MDHEN and CDR2 SYDVKM. CDR3 length: 16 residues. With V trimmed by 8 bases and J by 0 bases, 10 bases remained unmatched. The CDR3 coding sequence is TGTGCCAGCTCCGGGGCGGGGGTGCTCTCCTACAATGAGCAGTTCTTC. It encodes CASSGAGVLSYNEQFF.

The rearrangement joins TRBV10-3 to TRBJ1-1; 11 nucleotides agree with TRBD1. Germline CDR1 reads ENHRY; CDR2 reads SYGVKD. This CDR3 contains 13 residues. J lost 5 bases, V lost 10 bases, and 6 bases had no gene match. Written as DNA, the CDR3 is TGTGCCACCACCGGGACAGGGGGAACTGAAGCTTTCTTT. It yields the protein CATTGTGGTEAFF.

The chain employs TRBV18 and TRBJ1-1, with TRBD1 matching 9 bases. Per germline, CDR1 KGHSH and CDR2 LQKENI. The V segment lost 0 bases and the J segment 1 base; nucleotides outside the gene matches: 3. This CDR3 spans 16 amino acids. The CDR3 protein is CASSPPMGQGNTEAFF. In DNA form, the CDR3 reads TGTGCCAGCTCACCACCGATGGGACAGGGGAACACTGAAGCTTTCTTT.

V usage is TRBV29-1 and J usage is TRBJ1-1, with D perhaps TRBD1 (5 bases). The CDR3 loop spans 14 amino acids. Germline CDR1 SQVTM, CDR2 ANQGSEA. Trimming left V 5 bases short and J 0 bases short, with 13 bases between. CDR3 nucleotides: TGCAGCGTTACCAAGGACACTCTGAACACTGAAGCTTTCTTT. Amino acids: CSVTKDTLNTEAFF.

The chain joins TRBV4-1 to TRBJ2-1; D not certain. Trimming shortened V by 1 base and J by 0 bases, and 13 bases separated the two germline ends. There are 17 residues in the CDR3. The germline gives CDR1 MGHRA, CDR2 YSYEKL. CDR3 DNA sequence: TGCGCCAGCAGCCAAGTGTTACTCCCTAGCTCCTACAATGAGCAGTTCTTC. Translated, it gives CASSQVLLPSSYNEQFF.

J is TRBJ1-2 and V is TRBV18; no definite D call. The CDR3 consists of 12 residues. Trimming left V 0 bases short and J 9 bases short, with 8 bases between. Per germline, CDR1 KGHSH and CDR2 LQKENI. The CDR3 region is CASSPPAGSYTF. DNA of the CDR3: TGTGCCAGCTCACCACCGGCAGGCAGCTACACCTTC.

The V call is TRBV30, the J call TRBJ1-5; possibly TRBD1 for D (6 bases). The V end lost 7 bases, the J end lost 1 base, and 11 bases lay between the germline ends. Germline CDR1 is GTSNPN and CDR2 is SVGIG (reference sequence). The CDR3 has 13 residues. The CDR3 region is CAYNGQSNQPQHF. CDR3 nucleotides: TGTGCCTATAACGGACAGAGCAATCAGCCCCAGCATTTT.

The chain links TRBV4-3 to TRBJ1-6; D unresolved. V was shortened by 4 bases and J by 10 bases, with 17 bases between the two germline ends. There are 15 residues in the CDR3. The germline gives CDR1 LGHNA, CDR2 YSLEER. The CDR3 region is CASSREGGFGSPLHF. In nucleotides, the CDR3 is TGCGCCAGCAGCCGAGAGGGAGGGTTTGGATCACCCCTCCACTTT.